These T cell receptor beta chains were read from a single sample in a study of cytomegalovirus exposure and HLA in healthy donors. TCRdb keeps only in-frame clones here, not all; method: immunoSEQ multiplex PCR. The sample comprises some 90,000 clones, more than 75% of which are singletons, and around 6% rests with the top ten. Specimen: PBMCs. These receptors all stem from a man aged 18-30 years in good health and CMV-seropositive. Each CDR3 is given with its conserved first and last residue. D genes are given only for firm matches. Clone size is not always given. Where it is, it says once, few, many or a class for expanded clones.

j_gene: TRBJ2-1; d_gene: TRBD2; abundance: .; v_gene: TRBV6-5; CDR3aa: CASSYPSGGTNEQFF; CDR3nt: TGTGCCAGCAGTTACCCTAGCGGGGGGACCAATGAGCAGTTCTTC
j_gene: TRBJ2-5; d_gene: .; abundance: .; v_gene: TRBV27; CDR3aa: CASRLRFQGRETQYF; CDR3nt: TGTGCCAGCAGACTCCGCTTCCAGGGTCGAGAGACCCAGTACTTC
j_gene: TRBJ2-5; d_gene: TRBD2; abundance: .; v_gene: TRBV5-4; CDR3aa: CASSLGGGRIRGFETQYF; CDR3nt: TGTGCCAGCAGCTTGGGTGGCGGGAGAATTAGAGGGTTTGAGACCCAGTACTTC
j_gene: TRBJ2-1; d_gene: TRBD2; abundance: .; v_gene: TRBV9; CDR3aa: CASSVAGLAGVNEQFF; CDR3nt: TGTGCCAGCAGCGTTGCGGGACTAGCGGGAGTAAATGAGCAGTTCTTC
j_gene: TRBJ2-7; d_gene: .; abundance: .; v_gene: TRBV15; CDR3aa: CATSRERSYEQYF; CDR3nt: TGTGCCACCAGCAGAGAGCGGAGCTACGAGCAGTACTTC
j_gene: TRBJ1-1; d_gene: TRBD1; abundance: .; v_gene: TRBV5-1; CDR3aa: CASSATGTGQKEEAFF; CDR3nt: TGCGCCAGCAGCGCGACGGGGACAGGGCAAAAGGAGGAAGCTTTCTTT
j_gene: TRBJ2-7; d_gene: .; abundance: .; v_gene: TRBV5-1; CDR3aa: CASSLQVGGGSEQYF; CDR3nt: TGCGCCAGCAGCCTTCAGGTGGGAGGAGGGAGCGAGCAGTACTTC
j_gene: TRBJ2-1; d_gene: .; abundance: once; v_gene: TRBV10-1; CDR3aa: CASSDNTGYNEQFF; CDR3nt: TGCGCCAGCAGTGACAACACAGGGTACAATGAGCAGTTCTTC
j_gene: TRBJ2-1; d_gene: .; abundance: .; v_gene: TRBV9; CDR3aa: CASSVARGSQSYNEQFF; CDR3nt: TGTGCCAGCAGCGTAGCTCGGGGAAGCCAATCCTACAATGAGCAGTTCTTC
j_gene: TRBJ2-7; d_gene: TRBD2; abundance: .; v_gene: TRBV19; CDR3aa: CASSTSGLSYEQYF; CDR3nt: TGTGCCAGTTCGACTAGCGGCCTCTCCTACGAGCAGTACTTC
j_gene: TRBJ2-5; d_gene: .; abundance: .; v_gene: TRBV7-2; CDR3aa: CASSLVRGETQYF; CDR3nt: TGTGCCAGCAGCTTAGTGCGGGGAGAGACCCAGTACTTC
j_gene: TRBJ1-4; d_gene: TRBD1; abundance: .; v_gene: TRBV19; CDR3aa: CASSIGTGLEKLFF; CDR3nt: TGTGCCAGTAGTATCGGGACAGGGCTTGAAAAACTGTTTTTT
j_gene: TRBJ1-5; d_gene: .; abundance: few; v_gene: TRBV28; CDR3aa: CASSLGRNSNQPQHF; CDR3nt: TGTGCCAGCAGTTTGGGCAGAAATAGCAATCAGCCCCAGCATTTT
j_gene: TRBJ2-7; d_gene: .; abundance: .; v_gene: TRBV9; CDR3aa: CASSPIPSWAGEQYF; CDR3nt: TGTGCCAGCAGCCCTATACCTTCATGGGCGGGGGAGCAGTACTTC
j_gene: TRBJ2-7; d_gene: .; abundance: many; v_gene: TRBV5-1; CDR3aa: CASRQGAPSDEQYF; CDR3nt: TGCGCCAGCAGACAAGGGGCTCCCAGCGACGAGCAGTACTTC
j_gene: TRBJ2-7; d_gene: .; abundance: .; v_gene: TRBV18; CDR3aa: CASSPRETDLIPYEQYF; CDR3nt: TGTGCCAGCTCACCTCGAGAGACCGACTTAATTCCCTACGAGCAGTACTTC
j_gene: TRBJ1-4; d_gene: TRBD1; abundance: .; v_gene: TRBV7-9; CDR3aa: CASSLWGQGELNEKLFF; CDR3nt: TGTGCCAGCAGCTTATGGGGCCAGGGGGAATTGAATGAAAAACTGTTTTTT
j_gene: TRBJ2-7; d_gene: TRBD1; abundance: .; v_gene: TRBV27; CDR3aa: CASGRQGSYEQYF; CDR3nt: TGTGCCAGCGGACGACAGGGATCCTACGAGCAGTACTTC
j_gene: TRBJ2-2; d_gene: .; abundance: once; v_gene: TRBV4-3; CDR3aa: CASSQVAAGRELFF; CDR3nt: TGCGCCAGCAGCCAAGTAGCGGCGGGCCGGGAGCTGTTTTTT
j_gene: TRBJ2-7; d_gene: .; abundance: few; v_gene: TRBV5-4; CDR3aa: CASSLALDRSYEQYF; CDR3nt: TGTGCCAGCAGCTTGGCCTTAGACAGATCCTACGAGCAGTACTTC
j_gene: TRBJ2-7; d_gene: TRBD2; abundance: .; v_gene: TRBV4-1; CDR3aa: CASSQGLSGRARREQYF; CDR3nt: TGCGCCAGCAGCCAAGGTTTAAGCGGGAGGGCGCGTCGTGAGCAGTACTTC
j_gene: TRBJ2-1; d_gene: .; abundance: once; v_gene: TRBV19; CDR3aa: CASSIRVAYNEQFF; CDR3nt: TGTGCCAGTAGTATCAGGGTGGCCTACAATGAGCAGTTCTTC
j_gene: TRBJ2-1; d_gene: TRBD2; abundance: .; v_gene: TRBV7-2; CDR3aa: CASSLVAGGLNEQFF; CDR3nt: TGTGCCAGCAGCTTAGTGGCGGGGGGGTTAAATGAGCAGTTCTTC
j_gene: TRBJ2-7; d_gene: TRBD1; abundance: .; v_gene: TRBV6-5; CDR3aa: CASSYSGTGDYEQYF; CDR3nt: TGTGCCAGCAGTTACTCCGGGACAGGGGACTACGAGCAGTACTTC
j_gene: TRBJ1-1; d_gene: .; abundance: .; v_gene: TRBV11-2; CDR3aa: CASSSSGSLNTEAFF; CDR3nt: TGTGCCAGCAGCTCATCCGGGTCCCTGAACACTGAAGCTTTCTTT
j_gene: TRBJ2-3; d_gene: .; abundance: .; v_gene: TRBV11-3; CDR3aa: CASSPKKLGRGAGDTQYF; CDR3nt: TGTGCCAGCAGCCCGAAAAAGCTGGGCAGGGGCGCAGGAGATACGCAGTATTTT
j_gene: TRBJ2-3; d_gene: .; abundance: .; v_gene: TRBV5-1; CDR3aa: CASSLLEPTDTQYF; CDR3nt: TGCGCCAGCAGCTTACTAGAGCCCACAGATACGCAGTATTTT
j_gene: TRBJ2-3; d_gene: TRBD2; abundance: .; v_gene: TRBV7-2; CDR3aa: CASSSLAGGIDTQYF; CDR3nt: TGTGCCAGCAGCTCACTAGCGGGAGGGATAGATACGCAGTATTTT
j_gene: TRBJ2-7; d_gene: TRBD2; abundance: .; v_gene: TRBV11-3; CDR3aa: CASSLTSGTRKQYF; CDR3nt: TGTGCCAGCAGTCTTACTAGCGGGACCCGTAAGCAGTACTTC
j_gene: TRBJ2-5; d_gene: TRBD2; abundance: .; v_gene: TRBV5-1; CDR3aa: CASSAGLAGEETQYF; CDR3nt: TGCGCCAGCAGCGCGGGACTAGCGGGAGAAGAGACCCAGTACTTC
j_gene: TRBJ2-5; d_gene: .; abundance: .; v_gene: TRBV29-1; CDR3aa: CSVEDRTEWETQYF; CDR3nt: TGCAGCGTTGAAGATCGGACAGAGTGGGAGACCCAGTACTTC
j_gene: TRBJ2-7; d_gene: .; abundance: few; v_gene: TRBV11-2; CDR3aa: CASSLEQGGYEQYF; CDR3nt: TGTGCCAGCAGCTTAGAGCAGGGGGGTTACGAGCAGTACTTC
j_gene: TRBJ2-7; d_gene: TRBD2; abundance: .; v_gene: TRBV7-2; CDR3aa: CASSLTSGEAYEQYF; CDR3nt: TGTGCCAGCAGCTTGACTAGCGGGGAGGCTTACGAGCAGTACTTC
j_gene: TRBJ2-3; d_gene: TRBD2; abundance: .; v_gene: TRBV19; CDR3aa: CASSHTSGGAYMSDTQYF; CDR3nt: TGTGCCAGTAGCCACACTAGCGGGGGGGCCTACATGTCAGATACGCAGTATTTT
j_gene: TRBJ2-7; d_gene: .; abundance: .; v_gene: TRBV2; CDR3aa: CASIRAYEQYF; CDR3nt: TGTGCCAGCATTCGGGCCTACGAGCAGTACTTC
j_gene: TRBJ2-1; d_gene: TRBD2; abundance: .; v_gene: TRBV14; CDR3aa: CASSQVRGRASNEQFF; CDR3nt: TGTGCCAGCAGCCAAGTTCGGGGGAGGGCCTCCAATGAGCAGTTCTTC
j_gene: TRBJ2-3; d_gene: .; abundance: .; v_gene: TRBV4-3; CDR3aa: CASSQDPWASTDTQYF; CDR3nt: TGCGCCAGCAGCCAAGATCCCTGGGCTAGCACAGATACGCAGTATTTT
j_gene: TRBJ2-2; d_gene: TRBD2; abundance: .; v_gene: TRBV6-1; CDR3aa: CASSARTSGRADSGELFF; CDR3nt: TGTGCCAGCAGTGCCCGGACTAGCGGGAGAGCTGATTCCGGGGAGCTGTTTTTT
j_gene: TRBJ2-7; d_gene: .; abundance: .; v_gene: TRBV20-1; CDR3aa: CSARAAYEQYF; CDR3nt: TGCAGTGCTAGAGCGGCCTACGAGCAGTACTTC
j_gene: TRBJ2-1; d_gene: .; abundance: .; v_gene: TRBV18; CDR3aa: CASSPRGQPPLGEQFF; CDR3nt: TGTGCCAGCTCACCACGAGGGCAGCCACCTTTGGGGGAGCAGTTCTTC
j_gene: TRBJ2-5; d_gene: TRBD2; abundance: few; v_gene: TRBV9; CDR3aa: CASSTTSRETQYF; CDR3nt: TGTGCCAGCAGCACGACTAGCAGGGAGACCCAGTACTTC